This T cell receptor (beta chain) is from a study of response to subunit inactivated influenza vaccine. TCRdb fed the RT-PCR reads into MiXCR, producing one record per CDR3 protein. The sample carries more than 700,000 distinct CDR3 sequences, 21% recorded once. The V and J ends lost 2 bases and 7 bases respectively, with 17 bases between them. This CDR3 has 14 amino acids. In germline, CDR1 is DFQATT, CDR2 SNEGSKA (reference sequence). In this sample, this clonotype turned up many times. The chain carries TRBV20-1 and TRBJ1-1; D might be TRBD1 (6 bases). The source material was PBMCs from blood, sampled roughly 5 days after vaccination. This clonotype was sampled from a man aged 50-60 years who received an inactivated influenza vaccine. The CDR3 protein is CSARFRGAIFEAFF. The CDR3 DNA follows: TGCAGTGCTAGATTCAGGGGCGCAATTTTTGAAGCTTTCTTT.